Detailed here is one TCR beta chain. Germline CDR1 reads SGHTA; CDR2 reads FQGTGA. CDR3 length: 15 residues. V shed 5 bases and J 0 bases; nucleotides not matched to a gene: 5. Seattle cases were enrolled at active infection and followed longitudinally. Authors' methods: Amplification of reference gene primers was used by the study to estimate nucleated cell counts. TCRdb keeps only in-frame clones here, not all; method: immunoSEQ multiplex PCR. V, J and clone size were drawn from that table, and D and trimming were deduced from the DNA. The data hold 300,000 to 400,000 clones, with approximately 86% observed a single time. This entry comes from a study of blood T cell repertoires in COVID-19. Study background: The samples span acute and convalescent COVID-19 from the United States, Italy and Spain. PBMCs, B-cell-depleted T cells, or T cells provided the cDNA or gDNA that made up the material.

The clonotype originates from a woman aged 60-75 years with COVID-19, enrolled during active disease. The genes are TRBV7-3 and TRBJ1-1; TRBD1 matches at 8 bases. Sequences were obtained from peripheral blood. The CDR3 sequence: CASSPGQGMNTEAFF. The CDR3 DNA reads TGTGCCAGCAGCCCCGGACAGGGTATGAACACTGAAGCTTTCTTT.